Shown below are 5 T cell receptor beta chains from a single sample sequenced in a study of T cells in Graves' hyperthyroidism and ophthalmopathy. What was amplified from RNA transcripts were TCR beta CDR3 regions. The HTBI primer set served for first-round RT-PCR of the TCR CDR3. TCRdb itself ran the multiplex PCR reads through MiXCR, one entry per CDR3 protein. The sample yields 550,000 to 600,000 distinct CDR3 sequences, 14% seen once. Material for sequencing was blood. The receptors shown here come from a woman under 30 with Graves' ophthalmopathy.

This clonotype was seen more than once but under ten times. J is TRBJ1-1 and V is TRBV5-4, with D uncertain. The CDR3 is 14 residues long. V was trimmed by 2 bases and J by 3 bases, leaving 11 bases between them. Germline lookup yields CDR1 SGHNT and CDR2 YYREEE (reference sequence). The DNA of the CDR3 is TGTGCCAGCAGCTTAGCTGGATATGACACTGAAGCTTTCTTT. This translates into CASSLAGYDTEAFF.

The V call is TRBV19, the J call TRBJ1-5; D ambiguous. Germline V lookup: CDR1 LNHDA, CDR2 SQIVND (reference sequence). V lost 3 bases and J 2 bases, leaving 14 bases between the germline ends. The CDR3 is made up of 16 amino acids. The CDR3 DNA follows: TGTGCCAGTAGTATCCTTTCATGGTATGGCAATCAGCCCCAGCATTTT. Its translation: CASSILSWYGNQPQHF.

This clonotype was observed many times. The junction shows a germline mismatch at one end, possibly a read error. This chain links TRBV12-3 or TRBV12-4 with TRBJ1-5, with TRBD1 matching over 7 bases. CDR3 length: 14 amino acids. CDR3 in amino acids: CASSSGTVNHPQHF. DNA of the CDR3: TGTGCCAGCAGTTCCGGGACAGTGAATCATCCCCAGCATTTT.

The chain couples TRBV7-9 to TRBJ2-5, with 8 bases fitting TRBD1. After removal of 2 bases from V and 4 bases from J, the junction contained 3 bases not matched to a gene. The germline CDR1 and CDR2 sequences are SEHNR and FQNEAQ (reference sequence). This CDR3 comprises 14 residues. CDR3 sequence: CASSLIRGLETQYF. The CDR3 region has the DNA TGTGCCAGCAGCTTAATCAGGGGGCTAGAGACCCAGTACTTC. Combining the CDR3 with reference TRBV7-9 and TRBJ2-5 gives the whole variable domain DTGVSQNPRHKITKRGQNVTFRCDPISEHNRLYWYRQTLGQGPEFLTYFQNEAQLEKSRLLSDRFSAERPKGSFSTLEIQRTEQGDSAMYLCASSLIRGLETQYFGPGTRLLVL.

This clonotype occurred many times. The chain uses TRBV20-1 and TRBJ1-5, with D possibly being TRBD1 (5 bases). The CDR3 runs 12 residues. The germline V gene has CDR1 DFQATT and CDR2 SNEGSKA (reference sequence). Trimming took 5 bases from V and 1 from J, leaving 6 bases between them. CDR3 loop: CSAWDSNQPQHF. Written as DNA, the CDR3 is TGCAGTGCTTGGGACAGCAATCAGCCCCAGCATTTT.